The 5 T cell receptor beta chains reported below all come from one sample, sequenced in a study of T cell repertoires in cytomegalovirus infection. TCRdb processed the reads anew with MiXCR; each CDR3 protein has one entry. The sample carries 230,000 or so distinct CDR3 sequences, about 18% recorded once. Sequenced sample: CD8+ T cells from PBMCs. The origin of the receptors is a human donor in good health (CMV status not recorded). Some clones in this sample may be carry-over from other donors' samples.

The table lists this clonotype with many counts. The J gene is TRBJ1-6, the V gene TRBV7-8; no definite D call. The germline V gene encodes CDR1 SGHVS and CDR2 FQNEAQ. CDR3 size: 13 residues. V was shortened by 3 bases and J by 10 bases, with 10 bases between the two germline ends. The CDR3 spells CASSLHETSPLHF. The CDR3 coding sequence is TGTGCCAGCAGCTTGCATGAGACGTCACCCCTCCACTTT.

The chain is built from TRBV6-5 and TRBJ2-1; 7 bases are a match to TRBD1. The germline gives CDR1 MNHEY, CDR2 SVGAGI. The CDR3 is made up of 13 amino acids. The junction had 5 bases not matched to a gene; V was cut back by 5 bases and J by 7 bases. The CDR3 loop is CASSPGTANEQFF. DNA for the CDR3: TGTGCCAGCAGTCCGGGGACAGCGAATGAGCAGTTCTTC.

In its sample, this clonotype was seen many times. V gene TRBV6-5 combines with J gene TRBJ1-1; D ambiguous. The CDR3 length is 13 residues. Germline V gene sequence: CDR1 MNHEY, CDR2 SVGAGI. The ends were cut back, 0 bases at V and 4 bases at J, with 6 bases in the middle. In DNA form, the CDR3 reads TGTGCCAGCAGTTACTCCGGAGGCACTGAAGCTTTCTTT. This gives the protein CASSYSGGTEAFF.

This clonotype was observed at least ten times. V gene TRBV12-3 or TRBV12-4 combines with J gene TRBJ1-5; a possible D gene is TRBD1 (5 bases). The CDR3 sequence is 15 residues long. The ends were cut back, 6 bases at V and 0 bases at J, with 12 bases in the middle. The CDR3 loop is CASSKTGLSNQPQHF. The DNA for the CDR3 is TGTGCCAGCAGCAAAACAGGTCTTAGCAATCAGCCCCAGCATTTT.

This clonotype was seen repeatedly, ten times or more. The rearrangement joins TRBV7-4 to TRBJ2-1; 15 bases line up with TRBD2. Germline loops: CDR1 SGHVT, CDR2 SQSDAQ. V dropped 3 bases and J dropped 2; count of bases not matched to a gene: 8. This CDR3 is built from 19 residues. CDR3 region: CASSLGVGLAGGPYNEQFF. CDR3 in DNA: TGTGCCAGCAGCTTGGGAGTTGGACTAGCGGGGGGGCCCTACAATGAGCAGTTCTTC.